This T cell receptor beta chain was retrieved from a study of blood T cells in healthy people across ages. Study outcomes and limitations: In the absence of known donor CMV status, changes in expanded clonotypes were possibly confounded. Getting older went along with TCR beta diversity per million T cells dropping roughly linearly. There was a strong correlation between TCR beta diversity and naive T cell percentage.

This clonotype came up a few times. Its cognate antigen is unknown. Every donor provided around 9.5 milliliters of peripheral blood. The germline CDR1 and CDR2 sequences are MDHEN and SYDVKM. V was clipped by 8 bases and J by 7 bases, with 20 bases between them. The CDR3 is 14 residues long. For the second PCR, which ran for roughly 6 to 11 cycles, a sample-barcoded 5' primer and a J-beta primer mix were used. Via MiXCR, TCRdb re-called the 5' RACE reads, giving one row per CDR3 protein. Of about 280,000 distinct CDR3 sequences in the sample, roughly 29% were seen once. The TCR originated in a woman aged 65 to 85 in good health. The rearrangement uses TRBV28 and TRBJ1-2; D possibly corresponds to TRBD1 (5 bases). The source material was blood. CDR3 sequence: CASSGLVVGRGYTF. CDR3 bases: TGTGCCAGCTCGGGACTAGTGGTTGGTCGTGGCTACACCTTC.